This T cell receptor beta chain was identified in a study of vaccination and CD4 T cells after COVID-19. Across the whole study: Four females and six males made up the convalescents, with two Hispanic. The study collected post-vaccine samples a median around 66 days after dose two, with a range of 14 to 241.

TCRdb used MiXCR to reprocess the PCR reads, holding one entry per CDR3 protein. The sample has just over 35,000 distinct CDR3 sequences; 36% are singletons. Study-level results: Within the convalescent patients, a median about 85% of the SARS-CoV-2-reactive clones were ones that appeared only post-vaccination.

The ends were cut back, 4 bases at V and 7 bases at J, with 17 bases in the middle. Germline lookup yields CDR1 SGHAT and CDR2 FQNNGV. This CDR3 has 15 residues. A few counts support this clonotype. As yet, its antigen is unknown. Regarding time point: late sampling 161 to 241 days after vaccination in a few convalescent patients. The source was CD4+ T cells from blood, collected about 7 months after SARS-CoV-2 vaccination. V and J are TRBV11-2 and TRBJ2-1; D might be TRBD2 (6 bases). The clonotype comes from a human donor who had recovered from COVID-19. The CDR3 region is CASSYGSPRGNEQFF. CDR3 DNA: TGTGCCAGCAGCTACGGGAGCCCACGAGGTAATGAGCAGTTCTTC. Together with reference TRBV11-2 and TRBJ2-1, the CDR3 gives the full variable domain: EAGVAQSPRYKIIEKRQSVAFWCNPISGHATLYWYQQILGQGPKLLIQFQNNGVVDDSQLPKDRFSAERLKGVDSTLKIQPAKLEDSAVYLCASSYGSPRGNEQFFGPGTRLTVL.